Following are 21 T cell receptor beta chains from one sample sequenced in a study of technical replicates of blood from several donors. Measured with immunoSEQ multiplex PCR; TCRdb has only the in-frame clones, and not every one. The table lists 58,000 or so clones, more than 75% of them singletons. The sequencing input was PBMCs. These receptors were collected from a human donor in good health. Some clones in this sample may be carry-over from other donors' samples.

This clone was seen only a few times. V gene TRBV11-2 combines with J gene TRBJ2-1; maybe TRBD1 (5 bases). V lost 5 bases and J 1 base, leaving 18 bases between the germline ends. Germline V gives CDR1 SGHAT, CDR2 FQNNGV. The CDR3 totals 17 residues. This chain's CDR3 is CASSRTPGYFSYNEQFF. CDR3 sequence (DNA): TGTGCCAGCAGCAGGACACCGGGCTACTTTTCCTACAATGAGCAGTTCTTC.

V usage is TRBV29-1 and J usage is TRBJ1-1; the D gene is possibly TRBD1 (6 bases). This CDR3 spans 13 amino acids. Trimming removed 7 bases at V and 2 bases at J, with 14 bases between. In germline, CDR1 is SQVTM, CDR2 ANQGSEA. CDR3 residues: CSAPGHLNTEAFF. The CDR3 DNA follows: TGCAGCGCGCCGGGACACCTAAACACTGAAGCTTTCTTT.

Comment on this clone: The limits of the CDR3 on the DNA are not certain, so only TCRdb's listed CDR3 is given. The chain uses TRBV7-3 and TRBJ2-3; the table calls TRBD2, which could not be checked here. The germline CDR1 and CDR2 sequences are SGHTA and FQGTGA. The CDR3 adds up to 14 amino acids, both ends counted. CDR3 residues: CASSLTVASGSMYF.

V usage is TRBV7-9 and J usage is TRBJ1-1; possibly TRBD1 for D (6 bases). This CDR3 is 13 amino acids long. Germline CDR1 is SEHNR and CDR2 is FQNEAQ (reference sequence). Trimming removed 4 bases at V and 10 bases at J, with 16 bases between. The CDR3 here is CASSSRGAKGAFF. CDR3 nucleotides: TGTGCCAGCAGCTCCCGGGGGGCCAAAGGAGCTTTCTTT.

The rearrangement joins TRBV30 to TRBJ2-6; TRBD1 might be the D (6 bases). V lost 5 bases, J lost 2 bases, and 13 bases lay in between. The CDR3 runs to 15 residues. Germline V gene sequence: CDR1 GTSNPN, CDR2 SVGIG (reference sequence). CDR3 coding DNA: TGTGCCTGGCACACAGGGATCGCTGGGGCCAACGTCCTGACTTTC. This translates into CAWHTGIAGANVLTF. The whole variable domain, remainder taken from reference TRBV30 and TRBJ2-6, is SQTIHQWPATLVQPVGSPLSLECTVEGTSNPNLYWYRQAAGRGLQLLFYSVGIGQISSEVPQNLSASRPQDRQFILSSKKLLLSDSGFYLCAWHTGIAGANVLTFGAGSRLTVL.

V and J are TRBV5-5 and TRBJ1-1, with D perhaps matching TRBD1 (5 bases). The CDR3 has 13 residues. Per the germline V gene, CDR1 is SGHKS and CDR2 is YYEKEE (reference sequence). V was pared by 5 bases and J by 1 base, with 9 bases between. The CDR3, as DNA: TGTGCCAGCAGTCACGACAGGAACACTGAAGCTTTCTTT. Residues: CASSHDRNTEAFF.

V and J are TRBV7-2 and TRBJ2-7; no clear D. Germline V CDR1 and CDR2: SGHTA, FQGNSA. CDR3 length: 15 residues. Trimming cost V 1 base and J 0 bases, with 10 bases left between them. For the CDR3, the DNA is TGTGCCAGCAGCTTAGACAGAACCTTCTCCTACGAGCAGTACTTC. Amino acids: CASSLDRTFSYEQYF.

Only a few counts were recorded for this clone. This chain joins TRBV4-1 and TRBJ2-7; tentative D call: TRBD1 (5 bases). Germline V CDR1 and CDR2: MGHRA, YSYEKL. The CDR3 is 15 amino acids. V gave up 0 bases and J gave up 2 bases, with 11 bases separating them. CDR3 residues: CASSQDQGAPYEQYF. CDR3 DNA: TGCGCCAGCAGCCAAGATCAAGGGGCACCCTACGAGCAGTACTTC.

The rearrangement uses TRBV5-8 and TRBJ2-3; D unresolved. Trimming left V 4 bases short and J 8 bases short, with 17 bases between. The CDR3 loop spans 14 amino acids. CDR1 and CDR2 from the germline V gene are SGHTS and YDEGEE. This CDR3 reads CASSPPAIAVTQYF. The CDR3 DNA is TGTGCCAGCAGCCCACCAGCGATAGCCGTTACGCAGTATTTT.

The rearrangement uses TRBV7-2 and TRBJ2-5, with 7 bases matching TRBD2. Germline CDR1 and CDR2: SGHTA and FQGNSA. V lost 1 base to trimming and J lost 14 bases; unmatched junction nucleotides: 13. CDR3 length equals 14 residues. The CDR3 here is CASSLGLADTSYYF. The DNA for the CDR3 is TGTGCCAGCAGCTTAGGGCTAGCGGATACCTCTTATTACTTC.

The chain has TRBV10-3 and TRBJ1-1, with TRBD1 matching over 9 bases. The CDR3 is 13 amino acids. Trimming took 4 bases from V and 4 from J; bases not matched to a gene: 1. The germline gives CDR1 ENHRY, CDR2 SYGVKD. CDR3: CAISGQGGTEAFF. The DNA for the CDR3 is TGTGCCATCAGTGGACAGGGGGGCACTGAAGCTTTCTTT.

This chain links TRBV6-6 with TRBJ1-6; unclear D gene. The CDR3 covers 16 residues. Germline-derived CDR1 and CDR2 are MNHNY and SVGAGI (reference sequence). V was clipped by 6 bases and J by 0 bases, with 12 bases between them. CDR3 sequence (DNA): TGTGCCAGCAGCCCGGGAACGTCCTCCTATAATTCACCCCTCCACTTT. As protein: CASSPGTSSYNSPLHF.

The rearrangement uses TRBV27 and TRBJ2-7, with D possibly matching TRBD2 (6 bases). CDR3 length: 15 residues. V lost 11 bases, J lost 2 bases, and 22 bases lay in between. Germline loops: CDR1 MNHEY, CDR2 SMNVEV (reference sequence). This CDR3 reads CACQRRGGSPYEQYF. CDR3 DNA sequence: TGTGCCTGTCAACGGAGGGGCGGAAGCCCCTACGAGCAGTACTTC.

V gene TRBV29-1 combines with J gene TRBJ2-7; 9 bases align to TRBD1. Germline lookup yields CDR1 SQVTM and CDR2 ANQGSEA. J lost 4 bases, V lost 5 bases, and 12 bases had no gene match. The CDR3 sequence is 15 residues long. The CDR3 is CSVRKGRDRVYEQYF. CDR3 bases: TGCAGCGTTAGGAAGGGACGGGACAGGGTATACGAGCAGTACTTC.

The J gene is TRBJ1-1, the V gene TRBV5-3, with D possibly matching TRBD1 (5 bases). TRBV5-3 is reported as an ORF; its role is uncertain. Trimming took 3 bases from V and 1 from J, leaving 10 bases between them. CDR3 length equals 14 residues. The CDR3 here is CARSSTGGNTEAFF. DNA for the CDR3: TGTGCCAGAAGCTCCACGGGGGGGAACACTGAAGCTTTCTTT.

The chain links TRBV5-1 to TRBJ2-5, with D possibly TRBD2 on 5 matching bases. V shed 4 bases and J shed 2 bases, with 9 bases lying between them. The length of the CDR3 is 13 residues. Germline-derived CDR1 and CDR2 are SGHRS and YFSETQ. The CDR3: CASSGSGQETQYF. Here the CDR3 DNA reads TGCGCCAGCAGCGGCAGCGGACAAGAGACCCAGTACTTC.

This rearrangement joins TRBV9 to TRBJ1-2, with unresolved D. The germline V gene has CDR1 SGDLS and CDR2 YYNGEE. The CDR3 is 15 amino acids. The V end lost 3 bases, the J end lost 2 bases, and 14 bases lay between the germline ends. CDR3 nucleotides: TGTGCCAGCAGCGCCCGTCAACATTCAAACTATGGCTACACCTTC. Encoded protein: CASSARQHSNYGYTF.

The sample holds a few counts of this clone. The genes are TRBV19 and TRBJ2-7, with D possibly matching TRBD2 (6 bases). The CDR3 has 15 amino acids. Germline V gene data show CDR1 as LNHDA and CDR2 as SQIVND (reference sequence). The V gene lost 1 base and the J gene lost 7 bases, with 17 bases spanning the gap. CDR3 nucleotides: TGTGCCAGTAGTATAGCGCGGCGGGGAGTGGAGGAGCAGTACTTC. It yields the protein CASSIARRGVEEQYF. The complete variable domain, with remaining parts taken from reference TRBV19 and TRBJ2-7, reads DGGITQSPKYLFRKEGQNVTLSCEQNLNHDAMYWYRQDPGQGLRLIYYSQIVNDFQKGDIAEGYSVSREKKESFPLTVTSAQKNPTAFYLCASSIARRGVEEQYFGPGTRLTVT.

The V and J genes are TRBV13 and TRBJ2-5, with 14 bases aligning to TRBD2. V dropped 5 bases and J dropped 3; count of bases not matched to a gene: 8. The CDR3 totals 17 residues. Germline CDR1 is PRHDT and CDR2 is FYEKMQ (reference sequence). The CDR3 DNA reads TGTGCCAGCAGCCCGGGACTAGCGGGGGTTGGAGAAGAGACCCAGTACTTC. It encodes CASSPGLAGVGEETQYF.

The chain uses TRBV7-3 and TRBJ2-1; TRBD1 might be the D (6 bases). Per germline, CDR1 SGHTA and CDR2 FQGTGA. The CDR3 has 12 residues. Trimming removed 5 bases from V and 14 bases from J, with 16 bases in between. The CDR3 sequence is CASSTQTGVKFF. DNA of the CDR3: TGTGCCAGCAGCACCCAGACAGGCGTGAAGTTCTTC.

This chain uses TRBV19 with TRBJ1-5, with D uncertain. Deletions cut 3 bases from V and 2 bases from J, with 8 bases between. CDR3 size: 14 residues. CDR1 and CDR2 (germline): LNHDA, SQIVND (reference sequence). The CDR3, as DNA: TGTGCCAGTAGTATCGTCGGGGGCAATCAGCCCCAGCATTTT. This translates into CASSIVGGNQPQHF.